This T cell receptor (beta chain) comes out of a study of neurological immune-mediated disorders. The V gene's germline CDR1 is SGHRS and CDR2 YFSETQ. This CDR3 has 14 residues. J gave up 5 bases and V 2 bases, and 6 bases lay outside the gene matches. TCRdb re-analysed the 5' RACE reads in MiXCR, keeping a single row per CDR3 protein. This table has fewer than 85,000 distinct CDR3 sequences, 5% to 6% appearing once. This clonotype was recorded at least ten times. The clonotype was recovered from a woman aged 25 to 39 with multiple sclerosis. The chain is built from TRBV5-1 and TRBJ2-5; 7 bases line up with TRBD1. What was sequenced was PBMCs. This chain's CDR3 is CASSLRQGPETQYF. In nucleotides, the CDR3 is TGCGCCAGCAGCTTAAGACAGGGTCCGGAGACCCAGTACTTC.